This T cell receptor (beta chain) was identified during a study of blood T cell repertoires in COVID-19. Study-wide context: Material from acute and convalescent COVID-19 was sourced from the United States, Italy and Spain. T cells, B-cell-depleted T cells, or PBMCs supplied cDNA or gDNA.

Original processing notes: Estimation of nucleated cell counts relied on the amplification of reference gene primers. Only in-frame clones appear in the TCRdb table, and some are missing; sequencing was by immunoSEQ multiplex PCR. The V and J calls and clone size come from that table; D and trimming were worked out from the DNA. Of about 80,000 clones listed, approximately 80% were seen once; the top ten hold around 12%. With 4 bases clipped from V and 2 bases from J, the junction kept 8 bases outside the gene matches. Per the germline V gene, CDR1 is GTSNPN and CDR2 is SVGIG (reference sequence). The CDR3 has 15 residues.

The specimen sequenced was peripheral blood. V usage is TRBV30 and J usage is TRBJ2-1; TRBD1 matches at 7 bases. The source is a man aged 80 or over with acute or convalescent COVID-19. CDR3: CAWKLTGDAYNEQFF. As DNA, the CDR3 is TGTGCCTGGAAGCTCACAGGGGATGCCTACAATGAGCAGTTCTTC.